This record looks at one T cell receptor (beta chain) sequence and its context. TCRdb's table, derived via immunoSEQ multiplex PCR, lists solely in-frame clones and lacks some. The sample records about 26,000 clones, roughly nine tenths being singletons. These data belong to a study of T cell changes during pregnancy in multiple sclerosis. Germline loops: CDR1 MNHEY, CDR2 SVGAGI. V dropped 0 bases and J dropped 4 bases, with 7 bases sitting between them. CDR3 length equals 14 residues. The sequence came from a female donor with multiple sclerosis, enrolled in a pregnancy study. The V and J genes are TRBV6-5 and TRBJ2-1; a possible D gene is TRBD1 (5 bases). The source material was CD8+ T cells from peripheral blood mononuclear cells, sampled in the second trimester of pregnancy. The CDR3 DNA is TGTGCCAGCAGTTACTCACAGGATTACAATGAGCAGTTCTTC. It translates to CASSYSQDYNEQFF.